One and the same sample provided the 11 T cell receptor beta chains below, sequenced in a study of CXCR3-negative and CXCR3-positive naive CD8 T cells (dated by TCRdb to between 2018 and 2020). The reads were generated on a NextSeq 550. The Human TCR Profiling Kit (MiLaboratory) was used to make UMI-labeled 5' RACE TRB cDNA libraries. TCRdb reprocessed the reads, so every CDR3 protein sequence counts as one entry and DNA is not shown. This specimen's table enumerates 45,000 to 65,000 distinct CDR3 sequences. The ten largest clones take up approximately 1.5% of the sample. The sample comprised naive CXCR3- CD8+ T cells from blood. According to the study, the label for this sample's cell subset or site signals: CD45RO-CCR7+CD27+CD95- naive CD8+ T cells lacking CXCR3 (TNR3-). All receptors derive from a human donor in good health. Some clones in this sample may be carry-over from other donors' samples.

V and J are TRBV6-2 or TRBV6-3 and TRBJ1-5; TCRdb gives TRBD1 as the D gene, but with no DNA this cannot be confirmed. The V gene's germline CDR1 is MNHEY and CDR2 SVGEGT. The CDR3 consists of 14 residues. CDR3 residues: CASNPNRGFQPQHF.

The gene calls are TRBV5-1 and TRBJ1-5; TCRdb returns TRBD1, unconfirmable since there is no DNA. The germline CDR1 and CDR2 sequences are SGHRS and YFSETQ. The CDR3 is 18 amino acids. The CDR3 protein is CASRLKGDGGYSNQPQHF.

This rearrangement joins TRBV11-3 to TRBJ2-1; TCRdb picks TRBD1, but there is no DNA to check that call. The CDR3 spans 15 residues. The V gene's germline CDR1 is SGHNT and CDR2 YENEEA. CDR3 loop: CASSPGTGRLNEQFF.

The chain is built from TRBV12-3 or TRBV12-4 and TRBJ1-5. This CDR3 comprises 12 residues. The CDR3 protein is CASSPSGGPQHF.

This chain joins TRBV10-2 and TRBJ1-1. The CDR3 covers 14 residues. CDR1 is WSHSY and CDR2 is SAAADI in the germline V gene. CDR3 region: CASSDELMNTEAFF.

This chain links TRBV5-1 with TRBJ1-1; the TRBD1 assignment by TCRdb is unverifiable without DNA. The CDR3 has 15 amino acids. In germline, CDR1 is SGHRS, CDR2 YFSETQ. CDR3 sequence: CASSPGQDWNTEAFF.

The chain carries TRBV12-3 or TRBV12-4 and TRBJ2-7. There are 12 residues in the CDR3. Here the CDR3 reads CASSLDSYEQYF.

CDR3 residues: CSARDLAGGIYEQYF. This chain links TRBV20-1 with TRBJ2-7; the TCRdb call, TRBD2, lacks DNA for checking. CDR3 length: 15 residues. CDR1 DFQATT and CDR2 SNEGSKA come from the germline V gene (reference sequence).

This chain links TRBV6-5 with TRBJ1-6; as DNA is missing, the TRBD1 call by TCRdb cannot be tested. CDR1 and CDR2 (germline): MNHEY, SVGAGI. CDR3 size: 19 residues. The CDR3 region is CASSSAFRGWQPGNSPLHF.

This sequence joins TRBV4-2 and TRBJ2-1; TCRdb's D call of TRBD2 is untestable without DNA. The CDR3 length is 13 residues. Germline V gene sequence: CDR1 LGHNA, CDR2 YNFKEQ. The chain's CDR3 is CASSQRQGPPQFF.

The V gene is TRBV27, the J gene TRBJ1-5. Germline V gene lookup returns CDR1 MNHEY and CDR2 SMNVEV (reference sequence). CDR3 length: 16 residues. The CDR3 here is CASSLSTTHSNQPQHF.